This is a list of T cell receptor beta chains from one sample in a study of cytomegalovirus exposure and HLA in healthy donors. TCRdb keeps only in-frame clones here, not all; method: immunoSEQ multiplex PCR. Among around 150,000 clones listed, more than 70% were seen once. What was sequenced was PBMCs. These receptors all stem from a man in his fifties or sixties in good health and CMV-seropositive. CDR3s include the opening cysteine and the closing phenylalanine or tryptophan. A D gene is named only where the DNA matches it firmly. Only some rows state a clone size, as once, few, many or a class for expanded clones.

d_call	clone_size	cdr3_length	v_call	j_call	cdr3_nt	cdr3_aa
TRBD2	NA	14	TRBV10-3	TRBJ2-1	TGTGCCATCAGGCCGACTAGCGGGGTCAATGAGCAGTTCTTC	CAIRPTSGVNEQFF
NA	NA	14	TRBV4-1	TRBJ1-6	TGCGCCAGCAGCCCCGGGAAAAGAGGGTCACCCCTCCACTTT	CASSPGKRGSPLHF
NA	NA	15	TRBV5-1	TRBJ2-1	TGCGCCAGCAGCTTGGGGGGAGGAACCTACAATGAGCAGTTCTTC	CASSLGGGTYNEQFF
NA	NA	14	TRBV25-1	TRBJ1-1	TGTGCCAGCACCTCCTCCACAAGGAACACTGAAGCTTTCTTT	CASTSSTRNTEAFF
TRBD2	NA	15	TRBV19	TRBJ2-2	TGTGCCAGTAGTATCCCTAGCGGGAGGTCCGGGGAGCTGTTTTTT	CASSIPSGRSGELFF
TRBD2	NA	14	TRBV2	TRBJ2-3	TGTGCCAGCACTGGCGGGGGGAGCACAGATACGCAGTATTTT	CASTGGGSTDTQYF
TRBD1	few	15	TRBV5-8	TRBJ1-5	TGTGCCAGCAGCTTGTCGGGACAGGGCTTATCGCCCCAGCATTTT	CASSLSGQGLSPQHF
TRBD2	NA	16	TRBV19	TRBJ2-5	TGTGCCAGTAGCCAAACTAGCGGGGGGCCCCAAGAGACCCAGTACTTC	CASSQTSGGPQETQYF
NA	once	14	TRBV2	TRBJ1-1	TGTGCCAGCTCCAATTTCGGGAGCAACACTGAAGCTTTCTTT	CASSNFGSNTEAFF
NA	NA	15	TRBV6-1	TRBJ1-3	TGTGCCAGCAGCCGTGGACAGAGCTCTGGAAACACCATATATTTT	CASSRGQSSGNTIYF
NA	NA	11	TRBV20-1	TRBJ1-2	TGCAGTGCTAGAGTGGACACGGGCTACACCTTC	CSARVDTGYTF
TRBD2	once	16	TRBV7-3	TRBJ2-1	TGTGCCAGCAGCTTAAATAGCGGGACGACCTACAATGAGCAGTTCTTC	CASSLNSGTTYNEQFF
TRBD1	NA	14	TRBV13	TRBJ2-5	TGTGCCAGCAGCTCCGACAGGGGTATAGAGACCCAGTACTTC	CASSSDRGIETQYF
NA	NA	12	TRBV25-1	TRBJ1-1	TGTGCCAGCAGTGCCCGGAACACTGAAGCTTTCTTT	CASSARNTEAFF
TRBD2	NA	16	TRBV6-6	TRBJ2-3	TGTGCCAGCAGGCCTACTAGCGCTCCTAGCACAGATACGCAGTATTTT	CASRPTSAPSTDTQYF
TRBD2	NA	14	TRBV5-1	TRBJ2-1	TGCGCCAGCAGCTCCGGGACTAGCGGGAGGCAGCAGTTCTTC	CASSSGTSGRQQFF
TRBD2	NA	16	TRBV5-4	TRBJ2-3	TGTGCCAGCAGCACACCGGGACTAGCGGTCACAGATACGCAGTATTTT	CASSTPGLAVTDTQYF
NA	NA	13	TRBV6-5	TRBJ1-5	TGTGCCAGCAGTTACTCGATGACAGGCCCCCAGCATTTT	CASSYSMTGPQHF
TRBD1	few	13	TRBV5-4	TRBJ1-2	TGTGCCAGCAGCTTATCAGGGGGCTATGGCTACACCTTC	CASSLSGGYGYTF
TRBD1	NA	14	TRBV5-1	TRBJ1-5	TGCGCCAGCAGCCTAGGGGGACAGGAACAGCCCCAGCATTTT	CASSLGGQEQPQHF
NA	once	13	TRBV7-8	TRBJ2-3	TGTGCCAGCAGCTTAGCCCGGGACTCTGCGCAGTATTTT	CASSLARDSAQYF
NA	once	14	TRBV7-6	TRBJ2-7	TGTGCCAGCAGCTTAGACCTATTCTCCTACGAGCAGTACTTC	CASSLDLFSYEQYF
TRBD2	once	12	TRBV7-2	TRBJ2-1	TGTGCCAGCAGGGTAGCGGGTACTGAGCAGTTCTTC	CASRVAGTEQFF
NA	NA	12	TRBV6-5	TRBJ2-1	TGTGCCTCCTCAAGCCACGGGGATGAGCAGTTCTTC	CASSSHGDEQFF
NA	once	18	TRBV18	TRBJ2-5	TGTGCCAGCTCACCACCGTCGACAGACTTTTCCAAGGTGGAGACCCAGTACTTC	CASSPPSTDFSKVETQYF
NA	NA	14	TRBV6-5	TRBJ2-3	TGTGCCAGCAGTTATCGACTAGGCACAGATACGCAGTATTTT	CASSYRLGTDTQYF
TRBD1	NA	13	TRBV11-3	TRBJ2-7	TGTGCCAGCAGCTTGACAGGGTCGCACGAGCAGTACTTC	CASSLTGSHEQYF
NA	NA	17	TRBV4-1	TRBJ2-1	TGCGCCAGCAGCCAAGGTAATTTCGGTGGGGCGAGCAATGAGCAGTTCTTC	CASSQGNFGGASNEQFF
NA	NA	13	TRBV2	TRBJ1-4	TGTGCCAGCACCCTGGGACTTAACGAAAAACTGTTTTTT	CASTLGLNEKLFF
NA	NA	12	TRBV28	TRBJ1-1	TGTGCCAGCAGTTTTTCCCTCCGTGAAGCTTTCTTT	CASSFSLREAFF
NA	NA	16	TRBV6-7	TRBJ1-1	TGTGCCAGCAGTTACCCCCCCAGGGTTATGAACACTGAAGCTTTCTTT	CASSYPPRVMNTEAFF
TRBD2	once	13	TRBV29-1	TRBJ2-7	TGCAGCGTTGCGACTAGCGCTTCCTACGAGCAGTACTTC	CSVATSASYEQYF
NA	few	13	TRBV7-2	TRBJ2-1	TGTGCCAGCCGCCGGAGCTCCTACAATGAGCAGTTCTTC	CASRRSSYNEQFF
NA	NA	14	TRBV14	TRBJ1-6	TGTGCCAGCAGCCAAGAACTGAGAGGATCACCCCTCCACTTT	CASSQELRGSPLHF
NA	NA	13	TRBV6-4	TRBJ1-1	TGTGCCAGCAGCGCTCAGGGGAACACTGAAGCTTTCTTT	CASSAQGNTEAFF
TRBD2	NA	15	TRBV5-8	TRBJ2-5	TGTGCCAGCAGCCTCGGACTAGCGGGGGGGCAGACCCAGTACTTC	CASSLGLAGGQTQYF
NA	once	15	TRBV19	TRBJ1-5	TGTGCCAGTAGGGCTGACAGGAACAATAATCAGCCCCAGCATTTT	CASRADRNNNQPQHF
TRBD2	NA	19	TRBV7-2	TRBJ2-3	TGTGCCATTAGAGGGATCTGGAGGCGGGAGGCCAGACGGACAGATACGCAGTATTTT	CAIRGIWRREARRTDTQYF
TRBD2	NA	17	TRBV9	TRBJ2-3	TGTGCCAGCAGCGTAGCTCTAGCGGGAACTAGCACAGATACGCAGTATTTT	CASSVALAGTSTDTQYF
TRBD1	NA	16	TRBV28	TRBJ1-3	TGTGCCAGCAGTCTCCTTGCAGGGGGCGGTGGAAACACCATATATTTT	CASSLLAGGGGNTIYF
NA	NA	13	TRBV28	TRBJ2-2	TGTGCCACCTTTACGACAGCAACCGGGGAGCTGTTTTTT	CATFTTATGELFF
NA	few	12	TRBV6-1	TRBJ2-4	TGTGCCAGTCGGGATGGAGGGAACATTCAGTACTTC	CASRDGGNIQYF
TRBD2	NA	17	TRBV11-2	TRBJ2-1	TGTGCCAGCAGCTTACTATCCGGGACTAGTAGCTACAATGAGCAGTTCTTC	CASSLLSGTSSYNEQFF
NA	NA	13	TRBV6-6	TRBJ1-1	TGTGCCAGCAGTTTTGACAGAGGCACTGAAGCTTTCTTT	CASSFDRGTEAFF
NA	NA	14	TRBV7-2	TRBJ1-2	TGTGCCAGCAGCTATTCGGGACTCCAAGGGGGCTACACCTTC	CASSYSGLQGGYTF
NA	few	15	TRBV5-1	TRBJ1-2	TGCGCCAGCAGCTTGATGGTAGGCTTCCAGGAAGGCTACACCTTC	CASSLMVGFQEGYTF
TRBD1	NA	16	TRBV15	TRBJ1-1	TGTGCCACCAGCAGCCGACAGGGGGGGAGGAACACTGAAGCTTTCTTT	CATSSRQGGRNTEAFF